Listed below are T cell receptor beta chains from one sample, sequenced in a study of blood T cell repertoires in COVID-19. Only in-frame clones appear in the TCRdb table, and some are missing; sequencing was by immunoSEQ multiplex PCR. The table records 110,000 to 150,000 clones, approximately 84% of them present only once. Material for sequencing was PBMCs or T cells enriched from blood (not recorded which). The source is a man aged 40-55 years with acute COVID-19. Both conserved end residues are part of each CDR3. A D gene is named only where the DNA matches it firmly. A clone size is listed for some rows: how often the clone was seen (once, few, many), or a class if it is expanded.

j_call d_call v_call clone_size cdr3_aa cdr3_nt
TRBJ1-1 - TRBV12-3/TRBV12-4 few CASSSRNTEAFF TGTGCCAGCAGTTCGAGGAACACTGAAGCTTTCTTT
TRBJ2-7 - TRBV5-5 few CASTPHGDEQYF TGTGCCAGCACCCCCCATGGAGACGAGCAGTACTTC
TRBJ1-5 - TRBV11-3 - CASSLGNSNQPQHF TGTGCCAGCAGCTTAGGTAATAGCAATCAGCCCCAGCATTTT
TRBJ1-2 - TRBV28 - CASSSSGEVDWRGYTF TGTGCCAGCAGTTCCTCCGGGGAGGTGGATTGGAGAGGCTACACCTTC
TRBJ1-1 TRBD1 TRBV11-2 - CASSLTGKDVAEAFF TGTGCCAGCAGCCTGACAGGGAAGGATGTCGCTGAAGCTTTCTTT
TRBJ1-3 TRBD1 TRBV4-2 once CASSLETGAEAGNTIYF TGTGCCAGCAGCTTAGAAACAGGGGCGGAGGCTGGAAACACCATATATTTT
TRBJ2-5 - TRBV24-1 - CATSGGGGETQYF TGTGCCACCAGTGGGGGCGGAGGGGAGACCCAGTACTTC
TRBJ1-3 - TRBV28 - CASSGTGSLPGNTIYF TGTGCCAGCAGTGGAACAGGGTCCCTACCTGGAAACACCATATATTTT
TRBJ1-2 TRBD1 TRBV7-2 - CASSSRTGDGYTF TGTGCCAGCAGCTCAAGGACAGGGGATGGCTACACCTTC
TRBJ1-2 - TRBV7-2 - CASRSGEQGGYTF TGTGCCAGCAGATCCGGGGAACAGGGTGGCTACACCTTC
TRBJ1-5 - TRBV4-2 - CASSQIGGTGQPQHF TGTGCCAGCAGCCAAATTGGCGGGACGGGGCAGCCCCAGCATTTT
TRBJ2-7 - TRBV4-1 - CASSQGQNYEQYF TGCGCCAGCAGCCAAGGCCAGAACTACGAGCAGTACTTC
TRBJ1-1 - TRBV3-1/TRBV3-2 few CASSQGVMNTEAFF TGTGCCAGCAGCCAAGGAGTTATGAACACTGAAGCTTTCTTT
TRBJ1-6 - TRBV20-1 - CSASRGNSYNSPLHF TGCAGTGCTAGTAGAGGGAACTCCTATAATTCACCCCTCCACTTT
TRBJ2-7 - TRBV19 - CATTVGPSFTEQYF TGTGCCACTACAGTGGGCCCTTCGTTCACCGAGCAGTACTTC
TRBJ2-1 - TRBV19 once CASSIYDEQFF TGTGCCAGTAGTATATATGATGAGCAGTTCTTC
TRBJ2-3 - TRBV5-6 once CASSRGLFLDTQYF TGTGCCAGCAGCCGCGGACTATTCCTAGATACGCAGTATTTT
TRBJ1-4 TRBD1 TRBV10-3 - CAIRERQGPNEKLFF TGTGCCATCAGGGAAAGACAGGGACCTAATGAAAAACTGTTTTTT
TRBJ1-2 - TRBV15 - CATSTREWGYTF TGTGCCACCAGCACCCGAGAATGGGGCTACACCTTC
TRBJ1-2 - TRBV30 - CAWTGGDYGYTF TGTGCCTGGACCGGAGGTGACTATGGCTACACCTTC
TRBJ2-7 - TRBV7-9 - CASSSSSYEQYF TGTGCCAGCAGCTCATCCTCCTACGAGCAGTACTTC
TRBJ2-1 TRBD1 TRBV19 - CASSPRGDRFHNEQFF TGTGCCAGTAGTCCCCGCGGGGACAGGTTCCACAATGAGCAGTTCTTC
TRBJ1-5 TRBD1 TRBV2 - CASRARDRGNQPQHF TGTGCCAGCAGAGCTCGGGACAGGGGCAATCAGCCCCAGCATTTT
TRBJ1-4 TRBD1 TRBV5-6 - CASSFGTGVGKLFF TGTGCCAGCAGCTTCGGGACAGGGGTGGGAAAACTGTTTTTT
TRBJ1-2 TRBD1 TRBV11-2 - CASSWGQEYGYTF TGTGCCAGCAGCTGGGGACAGGAGTATGGCTACACCTTC
TRBJ1-3 - TRBV23-1 - CASSPSSGNTIYF TGCGCCAGCAGTCCCAGCTCTGGAAACACCATATATTTT
TRBJ1-4 - TRBV9 - CASSLGMPREKLFF TGTGCCAGCAGCCTCGGTATGCCCCGTGAAAAACTGTTTTTT
TRBJ2-1 - TRBV19 - CASNPRPEAGGGNEQFF TGTGCCAGTAACCCTCGCCCGGAGGCAGGGGGAGGCAATGAGCAGTTCTTC
TRBJ2-7 - TRBV7-9 once CASSFTESRLTQYF TGTGCCAGCAGCTTCACAGAATCACGATTGACGCAGTACTTC
TRBJ2-3 - TRBV5-6 - CASSWWGGTEVQYF TGTGCCAGCAGCTGGTGGGGGGGCACGGAGGTGCAGTATTTT
TRBJ1-1 - TRBV5-1 - CASSLAGGGRTEAFF TGCGCCAGCAGCTTGGCCGGGGGCGGGAGGACTGAAGCTTTCTTT
TRBJ2-2 - TRBV6-5 - CASELLNTGELFF TGTGCCAGCGAGTTACTGAACACCGGGGAGCTGTTTTTT
TRBJ2-7 TRBD2 TRBV7-9 - CASSSGLATYEQYF TGTGCCAGCAGCTCGGGACTAGCTACCTACGAGCAGTACTTC
TRBJ1-4 TRBD1 TRBV4-1 - CASSQEGRGREKLFF TGCGCCAGCAGCCAAGAAGGCAGGGGGAGGGAAAAACTGTTTTTT
TRBJ1-1 - TRBV19 - CASSRGYTEAFF TGTGCCAGTAGTCGGGGGTACACTGAAGCTTTCTTT
TRBJ2-6 - TRBV13 - CASRPGVSGANVLTF TGTGCCAGCAGACCAGGGGTCTCTGGGGCCAACGTCCTGACTTTC
TRBJ2-2 TRBD2 TRBV28 - CASSVIAGVTGELFF TGTGCCAGCAGTGTTATAGCGGGAGTCACCGGGGAGCTGTTTTTT
TRBJ2-2 TRBD1 TRBV27 - CASSSGTGGRDTGELFF TGTGCCAGCAGTTCCGGGACAGGGGGACGAGACACCGGGGAGCTGTTTTTT
TRBJ2-7 TRBD1 TRBV5-1 once CASRSGGTGYEQYF TGCGCCAGCAGAAGTGGGGGGACAGGTTACGAGCAGTACTTC
TRBJ2-3 - TRBV19 - CASSAQGPEPTDTQYF TGTGCCAGTAGTGCACAGGGTCCAGAACCCACAGATACGCAGTATTTT
TRBJ2-7 - TRBV29-1 - CSVVFQPGDEQYF TGCAGCGTTGTGTTCCAGCCAGGGGACGAGCAGTACTTC
TRBJ1-5 - TRBV19 - CASSIRQVGQPQHF TGTGCCAGTAGTATTCGGCAGGTCGGTCAGCCCCAGCATTTT
TRBJ1-2 - TRBV18 - CASSPRGDGYTF TGTGCCAGCTCACCACGGGGGGACGGCTACACCTTC
TRBJ2-5 TRBD2 TRBV28 - CASTLVGRGVTQYF TGTGCCAGCACCCTTGTAGGGCGGGGGGTGACCCAGTACTTC
TRBJ1-2 - TRBV5-1 - CASSLTGGYTF TGCGCCAGCAGCTTAACAGGGGGCTACACCTTC
TRBJ2-2 - TRBV18 few CASSPPGVSTTGELFF TGTGCCAGCTCACCACCGGGAGTTTCCACTACCGGGGAGCTGTTTTTT
TRBJ1-5 TRBD1 TRBV19 - CASSYRGRLYNQPQHF TGTGCCAGTAGCTACAGGGGGAGGTTATACAATCAGCCCCAGCATTTT
TRBJ1-5 TRBD1 TRBV6-2/TRBV6-3 - CASSGTGDSQPQHF TGTGCCAGCAGCGGGACAGGGGACAGTCAGCCCCAGCATTTT
TRBJ2-7 TRBD2 TRBV5-6 - CASRLGGHSGRGGSYEQYF TGTGCCAGCAGACTTGGAGGGCATAGCGGGAGAGGGGGGTCCTACGAGCAGTACTTC
TRBJ2-5 - TRBV9 - CASSVNGGGRETQYF TGTGCCAGCAGCGTCAATGGGGGGGGCCGAGAGACCCAGTACTTC
TRBJ1-3 - TRBV3-1/TRBV3-2 - CASSLLQSRRGSAPSGNTIYF TGTGCCAGCAGCCTCCTTCAATCCCGAAGGGGCTCCGCGCCCTCTGGAAACACCATATATTTT
TRBJ1-5 - TRBV5-6 - CASSLGARNQPQHF TGTGCCAGCAGCCTAGGGGCGAGGAATCAGCCCCAGCATTTT
TRBJ1-1 - TRBV6-5 - CASSYSGQGVTEAFF TGTGCCAGCAGTTACTCTGGGCAGGGCGTCACTGAAGCTTTCTTT
TRBJ2-5 - TRBV7-6 - CASSRAGSFSEETQYF TGTGCCAGCAGCCGCGCGGGTAGCTTTTCGGAAGAGACCCAGTACTTC
TRBJ2-5 TRBD1 TRBV6-5 - CASSYSDRSQETQYF TGTGCCAGCAGTTACTCGGACAGGAGCCAAGAGACCCAGTACTTC
TRBJ2-1 - TRBV19 - CASSIVPGSSYNEQFF TGTGCCAGTAGTATAGTTCCGGGTAGCTCCTACAATGAGCAGTTCTTC
TRBJ2-3 TRBD2 TRBV2 - CASTLAVTDTQYF TGTGCCAGCACACTAGCGGTTACAGATACGCAGTATTTT